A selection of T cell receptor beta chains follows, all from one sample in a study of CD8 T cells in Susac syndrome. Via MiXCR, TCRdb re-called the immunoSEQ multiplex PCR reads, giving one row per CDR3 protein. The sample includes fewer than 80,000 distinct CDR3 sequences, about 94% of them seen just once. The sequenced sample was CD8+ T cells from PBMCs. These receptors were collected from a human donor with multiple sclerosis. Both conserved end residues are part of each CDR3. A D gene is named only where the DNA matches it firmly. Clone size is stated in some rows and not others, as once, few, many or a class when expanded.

CDR3 DNA: TGTGCCAGCAGCGCTGACTCGAACACCGGGGAGCTGTTTTTT; CDR3 protein: CASSADSNTGELFF; J gene: TRBJ2-2; D gene: NA; V gene: TRBV6-5; clone size: NA
CDR3 DNA: TGCAGCGTTGGAGTGGAGAGGGATGAGCAGTTCTTC; CDR3 protein: CSVGVERDEQFF; J gene: TRBJ2-1; D gene: NA; V gene: TRBV29-1; clone size: NA
CDR3 DNA: TGCGCCAGCAGCCAAGATCAGAGGGAGAGTTACACCGGGGAGCTGTTTTTT; CDR3 protein: CASSQDQRESYTGELFF; J gene: TRBJ2-2; D gene: NA; V gene: TRBV4-1; clone size: NA
CDR3 DNA: TGTGCCAGTAGTTCACAGGGGTCGGCCTATGGCTACACCTTC; CDR3 protein: CASSSQGSAYGYTF; J gene: TRBJ1-2; D gene: TRBD1; V gene: TRBV19; clone size: NA
CDR3 DNA: TGTGCCACCAGTGACAGGGAAAGCTCCTACGAGCAGTACTTC; CDR3 protein: CATSDRESSYEQYF; J gene: TRBJ2-7; D gene: NA; V gene: TRBV24-1; clone size: NA
CDR3 DNA: TGCAGCGTTGAATTTCAAATGGGGAATGAGCAGTTCTTC; CDR3 protein: CSVEFQMGNEQFF; J gene: TRBJ2-1; D gene: NA; V gene: TRBV29-1; clone size: NA
CDR3 DNA: TGTGCCAGCAGTTATTTCACAGATACGCAGTATTTT; CDR3 protein: CASSYFTDTQYF; J gene: TRBJ2-3; D gene: NA; V gene: TRBV6-6; clone size: NA
CDR3 DNA: TGCAGTGCTAGAGGCCTCGTAGAGAATCAGCCCCAGCATTTT; CDR3 protein: CSARGLVENQPQHF; J gene: TRBJ1-5; D gene: NA; V gene: TRBV20-1; clone size: NA
CDR3 DNA: TGTGCCAGCAGTCAGGACCCAGGGTCCGCCTACAATGAGCAGTTCTTC; CDR3 protein: CASSQDPGSAYNEQFF; J gene: TRBJ2-1; D gene: NA; V gene: TRBV6-4; clone size: once
CDR3 DNA: TGTGCCAGCAGCCCCTACGCGGGCGGAACCACAGATACGCAGTATTTT; CDR3 protein: CASSPYAGGTTDTQYF; J gene: TRBJ2-3; D gene: NA; V gene: TRBV9; clone size: NA
CDR3 DNA: TGTGCCACCAGTGACTCCCTGGGGGATACGCAGTATTTT; CDR3 protein: CATSDSLGDTQYF; J gene: TRBJ2-3; D gene: NA; V gene: TRBV24-1; clone size: NA
CDR3 DNA: TGTGCCAGCAGCTTGGTTTCGGCAGGGTGGAACTTC; CDR3 protein: CASSLVSAGWNF; J gene: TRBJ2-5; D gene: NA; V gene: TRBV5-6; clone size: NA